These 27 T cell receptor beta chains came from one sample sequenced in a study of CXCR3-negative and CXCR3-positive naive CD8 T cells. UMI-tagged TRB cDNA libraries were built via 5' RACE. TCRdb reworked the 5' RACE reads into one entry per CDR3 protein, no DNA. Here the sample table reports tens of thousands of distinct CDR3 sequences. The sample consisted of naive CXCR3- CD8+ T cells from blood. Described subset: CD45RO-CCR7+CD27+CD95- naive CD8+ T cells lacking CXCR3 (TNR3-). These receptors all stem from a human donor in good health. Some clones in this sample may be carry-over from other donors' samples.

The chain links TRBV4-1 to TRBJ2-3. In germline, CDR1 is MGHRA, CDR2 YSYEKL. The CDR3 contains 16 residues. CDR3 residues: CASSQGPTWSGDTQYF.

The rearrangement uses TRBV5-4 and TRBJ2-2. This CDR3 is 13 amino acids long. The germline V gene encodes CDR1 SGHNT and CDR2 YYREEE (reference sequence). CDR3 sequence: CASSLPADGELFF.

The chain employs TRBV28 and TRBJ2-1; absent DNA, TCRdb's TRBD2 call cannot be checked. The CDR3 covers 15 residues. CDR1 and CDR2 from the germline V gene are MDHEN and SYDVKM. Here the CDR3 reads CASSRWRERYNEQFF.

The chain recombines TRBV6-2 or TRBV6-3 with TRBJ2-7; TCRdb's D gene call, TRBD2, goes unchecked for lack of DNA. CDR3 length equals 15 residues. Germline V CDR1 and CDR2: MNHEY, SVGEGT. The CDR3 spells CASSYGTRETYEQYF.

The chain recombines TRBV5-1 with TRBJ2-5; TCRdb selects TRBD1, and the lack of DNA leaves this call unchecked. The CDR3 contains 16 residues. Per the germline V gene, CDR1 is SGHRS and CDR2 is YFSETQ. The CDR3 sequence: CASHPSRSYKGETQYF.

The V gene is TRBV4-1, the J gene TRBJ2-3; TCRdb's D gene call, TRBD2, goes unchecked for lack of DNA. CDR3 length: 17 amino acids. Germline V gives CDR1 MGHRA, CDR2 YSYEKL. CDR3 loop: CASSLKPGSGTTDTQYF.

This CDR3 is CASAGGANVLTF. This chain uses TRBV19 with TRBJ2-6. Germline V gives CDR1 LNHDA, CDR2 SQIVND (reference sequence). The CDR3 is 12 residues long.

The chain combines TRBV7-9 with TRBJ1-2; TCRdb calls TRBD1, which cannot be checked without DNA. This CDR3 has 14 residues. The germline V gene has CDR1 SEHNR and CDR2 FQNEAQ (reference sequence). Here the CDR3 reads CASSGGTRNYGYTF.

The chain employs TRBV20-1 and TRBJ2-5; TCRdb returns TRBD1, unconfirmable since there is no DNA. The CDR3 spans 13 residues. Germline V gives CDR1 DFQATT, CDR2 SNEGSKA (reference sequence). The CDR3: CSARDRVEETQYF.

The genes are TRBV6-2 or TRBV6-3 and TRBJ1-1; TCRdb outputs TRBD1, but without DNA this stays unchecked. The CDR3 is made up of 15 amino acids. CDR1 is MNHEY, CDR2 SVGEGT, per germline. The CDR3 here is CASSSTRDAYTEAFF.

The genes are TRBV7-6 and TRBJ2-3. The CDR3 has 14 amino acids. Germline V gives CDR1 SGHVS, CDR2 FNYEAQ. The CDR3 is CASSLAPSTDTQYF.

The V gene is TRBV28, the J gene TRBJ2-7. CDR1 is MDHEN, CDR2 SYDVKM, per germline. The CDR3 loop spans 14 amino acids. The CDR3 loop reads CASSSLQGPYEQYF.

This chain links TRBV14 with TRBJ1-4; TCRdb indicates TRBD1, and absent DNA this call remains unverified. The CDR3 sequence is 15 residues long. Germline assignment: CDR1 SGHDN and CDR2 FVKESK. The chain's CDR3 is CASSQVTGGGEKLFF.

The rearrangement links TRBV30 to TRBJ1-5. CDR1 and CDR2 from the germline V gene are GTSNPN and SVGIG (reference sequence). The CDR3 extends over 12 amino acids. The CDR3 loop reads CAWADLGQPQHF.

V and J are TRBV20-1 and TRBJ1-5; TCRdb gives TRBD1 as the D gene, but with no DNA this cannot be confirmed. The CDR3 totals 16 residues. Per the germline V gene, CDR1 is DFQATT and CDR2 is SNEGSKA (reference sequence). CDR3 amino acids: CSARDLMGRHNQPQHF.

The chain uses TRBV28 and TRBJ2-3; TCRdb proposes TRBD2, but this gene call is untestable without DNA. Germline V lookup: CDR1 MDHEN, CDR2 SYDVKM. The CDR3 covers 18 residues. The CDR3 loop is CASSPGASGSQAGDTQYF.

V and J are TRBV7-9 and TRBJ2-2. Germline CDR1 reads SEHNR; CDR2 reads FQNEAQ (reference sequence). This CDR3 region has 12 residues. The CDR3 spells CASSLADGELFF.

The chain recombines TRBV30 with TRBJ2-7; TCRdb designates TRBD1, a call that cannot be tested without DNA. Looked up from germline, CDR1 is GTSNPN and CDR2 is SVGIG (reference sequence). This CDR3 region has 14 residues. CDR3 amino acids: CASINRDRGHEQYF.

The rearrangement uses TRBV29-1 and TRBJ2-1. The V gene's germline CDR1 is SQVTM and CDR2 ANQGSEA. CDR3 length: 15 amino acids. CDR3 loop: CSVEDARGAYNEQFF.

V is TRBV2 and J is TRBJ2-5. Germline CDR1 reads SNHLY; CDR2 reads FYNNEI. The CDR3 is made up of 14 amino acids. This chain's CDR3 is CASRALGDGETQYF.

The rearrangement joins TRBV13 to TRBJ2-5. This CDR3 comprises 14 residues. Germline V gene data show CDR1 as PRHDT and CDR2 as FYEKMQ (reference sequence). CDR3: CASSLGALQETQYF.

The V call is TRBV12-3 or TRBV12-4, the J call TRBJ1-6; TCRdb lists TRBD1, though no DNA is available to test this call. The CDR3 is made up of 15 amino acids. The CDR3 here is CASSFMTGDNSPLHF.

The chain is built from TRBV12-3 or TRBV12-4 and TRBJ1-1. The CDR3 runs to 18 residues. CDR3 sequence reads: CASSLISQAGFMNTEAFF.

The CDR3: CSVHSGVSSYNEQFF. The chain joins TRBV29-1 to TRBJ2-1; without DNA, the TCRdb call of TRBD1 cannot be checked. Germline CDR1 and CDR2: SQVTM and ANQGSEA. The CDR3 totals 15 residues.

The rearrangement links TRBV15 to TRBJ1-2; with no DNA, the TCRdb D assignment of TRBD1 cannot be verified. This CDR3 has 13 amino acids. Germline CDR1 LNHNV, CDR2 YYDKDF (reference sequence). CDR3 region: CATSGRDGKGYTF.

This sequence joins TRBV19 and TRBJ2-7. The CDR3 runs 14 residues. CDR1 is LNHDA, CDR2 SQIVND, per germline (reference sequence). Here the CDR3 reads CASSITGSSYEQYF.

J is TRBJ1-1 and V is TRBV5-1; TCRdb indicates TRBD1, and absent DNA this call remains unverified. Per the germline V gene, CDR1 is SGHRS and CDR2 is YFSETQ. CDR3 size: 15 residues. The CDR3 is CASSWGTGEDTEAFF. Supplemented by reference TRBV5-1 and TRBJ1-1, the full variable domain reads KAGVTQTPRYLIKTRGQQVTLSCSPISGHRSVSWYQQTPGQGLQFLFEYFSETQRNKGNFPGRFSGRQFSNSRSEMNVSTLELGDSALYLCASSWGTGEDTEAFFGQGTRLTVV.